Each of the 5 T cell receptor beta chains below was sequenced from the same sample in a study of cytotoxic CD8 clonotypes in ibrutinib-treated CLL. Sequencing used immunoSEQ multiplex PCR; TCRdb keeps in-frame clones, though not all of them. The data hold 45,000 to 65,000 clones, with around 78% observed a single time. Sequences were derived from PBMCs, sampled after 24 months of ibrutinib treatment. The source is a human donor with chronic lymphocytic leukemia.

The CDR3 reads CASSLTWTGDTEAFF. The CDR3 DNA is TGTGCCAGCAGCTTAACGTGGACAGGGGACACTGAAGCTTTCTTT. The chain carries TRBV7-3 and TRBJ1-1; TRBD1 matches 9 bases. Germline V gene sequence: CDR1 SGHTA, CDR2 FQGTGA. This CDR3 has 15 amino acids. The V and J ends lost 0 bases and 3 bases, in that order; junction bases with no gene match: 2.

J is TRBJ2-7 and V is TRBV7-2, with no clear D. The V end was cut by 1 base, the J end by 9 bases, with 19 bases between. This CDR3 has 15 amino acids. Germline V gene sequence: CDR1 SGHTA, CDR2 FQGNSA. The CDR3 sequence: CASSLDSGLNPGQYF. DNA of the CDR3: TGTGCCAGCAGCTTAGACTCGGGCCTCAATCCAGGGCAGTACTTC.

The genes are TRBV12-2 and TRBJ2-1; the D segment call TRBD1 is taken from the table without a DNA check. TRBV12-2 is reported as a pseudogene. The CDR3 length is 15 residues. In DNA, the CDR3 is TGTGCAAGTCCCGTCCCGGGACAGGGTCTTAATGAGCAGTTCTTC. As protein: CASPVPGQGLNEQFF.

Written as DNA, the CDR3 is TGCAGCGTTGCTCGGGGACGAGGGGAGACCCAGTACTTC. As protein: CSVARGRGETQYF. The chain uses TRBV29-1 and TRBJ2-5, with D perhaps being TRBD1 or TRBD2 (5 bases each). This CDR3 has 13 amino acids. V shed 4 bases and J shed 5 bases, with 14 bases lying between them. Germline CDR1 and CDR2: SQVTM and ANQGSEA.

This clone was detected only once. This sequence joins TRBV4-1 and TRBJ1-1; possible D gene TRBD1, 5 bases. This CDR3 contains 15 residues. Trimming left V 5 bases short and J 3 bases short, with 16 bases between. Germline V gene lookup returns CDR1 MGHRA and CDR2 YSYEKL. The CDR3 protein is CASSALGQGDTEAFF. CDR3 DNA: TGCGCCAGCAGCGCCCTGGGGCAGGGTGACACTGAAGCTTTCTTT.